Presented here are 21 T cell receptor beta chains from one specimen sequenced in a study of beta chain features in type 1 diabetes. General study results and limits: Within each of all four CD4+ subsets, Type 1 diabetes patients had TCRB CDR3s that were moderately but significantly shorter.

No cognate antigen is known for these TCRs. Every bit of the isolated RNA underwent reverse transcription, so sequencing read expressed TCRB transcripts. The method was immunoSEQ multiplex PCR; TCRdb's version includes in-frame clones alone and lacks a portion of them. The sample comprises around 160,000 clones, around 8% of which are singletons, and under 0.65% rests with the top ten. The sequenced sample was central memory CD4+ T cells from blood. These receptors were collected from a woman under 30 with type 1 diabetes.

This clone was picked up a small number of times. The chain is built from TRBV7-2 and TRBJ1-3; no clear D. The V end lost 1 base, the J end lost 9 bases, and 10 bases lay between the germline ends. In germline, CDR1 is SGHTA, CDR2 FQGNSA. The CDR3 contains 13 residues. CDR3 residues: CASSLGLLATIYF. The CDR3 DNA reads as TGTGCCAGCAGCTTAGGGCTTCTGGCCACCATATATTTT. The variable domain in full, completed from reference TRBV7-2 and TRBJ1-3, reads GAGVSQSPSNKVTEKGKDVELRCDPISGHTALYWYRQSLGQGLEFLIYFQGNSAPDKSGLPSDRFSAERTGGSVSTLTIQRTQQEDSAVYLCASSLGLLATIYFGEGSWLTVV.

This chain joins TRBV10-3 and TRBJ2-2; D unresolved. Germline loops: CDR1 ENHRY, CDR2 SYGVKD. The CDR3 runs to 14 residues. V shed 2 bases and J shed 0 bases, with 4 bases lying between them. The CDR3 reads CAISEGSNTGELFF. The CDR3 bases are TGTGCCATCAGTGAGGGCTCGAACACCGGGGAGCTGTTTTTT.

The chain carries TRBV4-3 and TRBJ1-5, with D unclear. Germline lookup yields CDR1 LGHNA and CDR2 YSLEER. Trimming removed 3 bases from V and 4 bases from J, with 4 bases in between. This CDR3 spans 12 amino acids. As DNA, the CDR3 is TGCGCCAGCAGCCACCCTAATCAGCCCCAGCATTTT. This encodes CASSHPNQPQHF.

The V call is TRBV6-5, the J call TRBJ2-5; D gene ambiguous. The CDR3 runs 15 residues. Germline V gene lookup returns CDR1 MNHEY and CDR2 SVGAGI. Trimming removed 2 bases at V and 5 bases at J, with 15 bases between. The CDR3 DNA reads as TGTGCCAGCAGTTACGGCGGTTCCACCTGGGAGACCCAGTACTTC. Translation gives CASSYGGSTWETQYF.

This clone was recorded a few times. J is TRBJ2-3 and V is TRBV18; D may be TRBD2 (5 bases). The CDR3 is 15 residues long. V lost 2 bases, J lost 3 bases, and 12 bases lay in between. From germline, CDR1 is KGHSH and CDR2 LQKENI. CDR3 loop: CASSPSQLGTDTQYF. DNA of the CDR3: TGTGCCAGCTCACCAAGTCAACTAGGGACAGATACGCAGTATTTT. Supplemented by reference TRBV18 and TRBJ2-3, the full variable domain reads NAGVMQNPRHLVRRRGQEARLRCSPMKGHSHVYWYRQLPEEGLKFMVYLQKENIIDESGMPKERFSAEFPKEGPSILRIQQVVRGDSAAYFCASSPSQLGTDTQYFGPGTRLTVL.

In nucleotides, the CDR3 is TGTGCCAGCAGCCAAGACCGGACAGCTAACTATGGCTACACCTTC. Encoded protein: CASSQDRTANYGYTF. The gene calls are TRBV5-4 and TRBJ1-2; maybe TRBD1 (6 bases). Germline CDR1 reads SGHNT; CDR2 reads YYREEE (reference sequence). This CDR3 region has 15 residues. V was trimmed by 4 bases and J by 0 bases, leaving 13 bases between them.

The sample holds a few counts of this clone. This rearrangement joins TRBV7-8 to TRBJ2-7; 8 bases agree with TRBD1. CDR1 and CDR2 (germline): SGHVS, FQNEAQ. The CDR3 is 14 residues long. Germline trimming cut 0 bases from V and 13 bases from J; bases unmatched to any gene: 11. The CDR3 nucleotides read TGTGCCAGCAGCTTAGCCCCGACAGGGGATGTGGTATACTTC. Its translation is CASSLAPTGDVVYF. The variable domain in full, with the rest retrieved from reference TRBV7-8 and TRBJ2-7, is GAGVSQSPRYKVAKRGQDVALRCDPISGHVSLFWYQQALGQGPEFLTYFQNEAQLDKSGLPSDRFFAERPEGSVSTLKIQRTQQEDSAVYLCASSLAPTGDVVYFGPGTRLTVT.

V and J are TRBV4-1 and TRBJ1-2; maybe TRBD1 (5 bases). The CDR3 loop spans 15 amino acids. The V and J ends lost 0 bases and 5 bases respectively, with 13 bases between them. Germline CDR1 reads MGHRA; CDR2 reads YSYEKL. CDR3 DNA sequence: TGCGCCAGCAGCCAAGATCCTGGGCAGGGTTATGGCTACACCTTC. It yields the protein CASSQDPGQGYGYTF.

The V gene is TRBV11-2, the J gene TRBJ2-3; D call uncertain. Trimming stripped 5 bases from V and 0 bases from J, with 9 bases between. CDR1 and CDR2 (germline): SGHAT, FQNNGV. The CDR3 contains 14 residues. The CDR3 region has the DNA TGTGCCAGCAGCGCCAAGACAAGCACAGATACGCAGTATTTT. As protein: CASSAKTSTDTQYF.

The rearrangement links TRBV7-9 to TRBJ2-3; TRBD2 agrees at 9 bases. The CDR3 is 16 amino acids. V lost 6 bases to trimming and J lost 3 bases; unmatched junction nucleotides: 10. Germline CDR1 SEHNR, CDR2 FQNEAQ (reference sequence). As DNA, the CDR3 is TGTGCCAGCAGGTGGGGGACTAGCAGTAATACAGATACGCAGTATTTT. Residues: CASRWGTSSNTDTQYF.

J is TRBJ2-2 and V is TRBV5-5; TRBD2 matches 7 bases. CDR1 is SGHKS and CDR2 is YYEKEE in the germline V gene (reference sequence). V gave up 0 bases and J gave up 1 base; unmatched junction bases: 3. The CDR3 has 16 residues. The CDR3, as DNA: TGTGCCAGCAGCTTGGTTGCGGGAGTGAACACCGGGGAGCTGTTTTTT. Its protein is CASSLVAGVNTGELFF.

The rearrangement uses TRBV11-2 and TRBJ2-7, with TRBD2 matching over 8 bases. The CDR3 is made up of 15 amino acids. From germline, CDR1 is SGHAT and CDR2 FQNNGV. V lost 1 base to trimming and J lost 3 bases; unmatched junction nucleotides: 5. This CDR3 is CASSLGGRSNYEQYF. The DNA of the CDR3 is TGTGCCAGCAGCTTAGGCGGGAGGTCCAACTACGAGCAGTACTTC. The full variable domain, rest sourced from reference TRBV11-2 and TRBJ2-7, is EAGVAQSPRYKIIEKRQSVAFWCNPISGHATLYWYQQILGQGPKLLIQFQNNGVVDDSQLPKDRFSAERLKGVDSTLKIQPAKLEDSAVYLCASSLGGRSNYEQYFGPGTRLTVT.

Comments on this clone: This same CDR3 is encoded by further DNA sequences in the sample. The chain employs TRBV7-2 and TRBJ2-7, with 8 positions matching TRBD2. Per the germline V gene, CDR1 is SGHTA and CDR2 is FQGNSA. The CDR3 extends over 15 amino acids. V was clipped by 1 base and J by 3 bases; unmatched bases: 5. CDR3 region: CASSLEGAGVYEQYF. The DNA of the CDR3 is TGTGCCAGCAGCTTAGAGGGAGCGGGAGTCTACGAGCAGTACTTC.

The chain joins TRBV18 to TRBJ2-1, with 8 bases that match TRBD2. This CDR3 has 15 residues. CDR1 is KGHSH, CDR2 LQKENI, per germline. J lost 8 bases, V lost 2 bases, and 8 bases had no gene match. The CDR3 here is CASSPISGIGDEQFF. DNA of the CDR3: TGTGCCAGCTCACCAATTAGCGGGATCGGCGATGAGCAGTTCTTC. Together with reference TRBV18 and TRBJ2-1, the CDR3 gives the full variable domain: NAGVMQNPRHLVRRRGQEARLRCSPMKGHSHVYWYRQLPEEGLKFMVYLQKENIIDESGMPKERFSAEFPKEGPSILRIQQVVRGDSAAYFCASSPISGIGDEQFFGPGTRLTVL.

V gene TRBV5-6 combines with J gene TRBJ2-2; 8 nucleotides agree with TRBD1. The CDR3 loop spans 15 amino acids. The V and J ends lost 3 bases and 4 bases, in that order; junction bases with no gene match: 5. Germline V gene data show CDR1 as SGHDT and CDR2 as YYEEEE. The CDR3 region has the DNA TGTGCCAGCAGCTGGGGACAGGCGGTCACCGGGGAGCTGTTTTTT. Residues: CASSWGQAVTGELFF.

V usage is TRBV30 and J usage is TRBJ2-7, with D possibly being TRBD2 (5 bases). The CDR3 covers 12 residues. Trimming left V 2 bases short and J 3 bases short, with 8 bases between. Germline V gene data show CDR1 as GTSNPN and CDR2 as SVGIG (reference sequence). CDR3 in amino acids: CAWSMGSYEQYF. CDR3 nucleotide sequence: TGTGCCTGGAGTATGGGGAGCTACGAGCAGTACTTC.

V gene TRBV4-2 combines with J gene TRBJ1-5; D is possibly TRBD1 (5 bases). The V gene's germline CDR1 is LGHNA and CDR2 YNFKEQ. V was cut by 0 bases and J by 5 bases, with 11 bases left in between. This CDR3 contains 15 residues. CDR3 sequence reads: CASSQDNGRDQPQHF. In nucleotides, the CDR3 is TGTGCCAGCAGCCAAGATAACGGCAGGGATCAGCCCCAGCATTTT.

This clone has more than one count but fewer than ten. Other DNA sequences of this sample code for an identical CDR3. The CDR3 region has the DNA TGTGCCATCAGTGGGAGCAGGGGCACAGATACGCAGTATTTT. Translating gives CAISGSRGTDTQYF. This chain joins TRBV10-3 and TRBJ2-3, with D maybe TRBD1 (5 bases). Germline CDR1 and CDR2: ENHRY and SYGVKD. CDR3 length: 14 amino acids. Trimming removed 4 bases at V and 1 base at J, with 9 bases between.

This clone was seen a few times. The rearrangement uses TRBV6-6 and TRBJ1-2, with 9 bases lining up with TRBD1. Trimming removed 8 bases from V and 1 base from J; junction bases left unmatched: 5. In germline, CDR1 is MNHNY, CDR2 SVGAGI (reference sequence). This CDR3 has 14 amino acids. This CDR3 is CASEGTGINYGYTF. CDR3 DNA sequence: TGTGCCAGCGAGGGGACAGGGATTAACTATGGCTACACCTTC.

The chain employs TRBV7-2 and TRBJ1-2, with 7 bases fitting TRBD1. The junction had 10 bases not matched to a gene; V was cut back by 2 bases and J by 7 bases. Germline V lookup: CDR1 SGHTA, CDR2 FQGNSA. The CDR3 has 15 amino acids. CDR3 in amino acids: CASSLSGTDNGGYTF. CDR3 bases: TGTGCCAGCAGCTTATCGGGGACAGACAACGGTGGCTACACCTTC.

There are a few counts of this clone. This chain links TRBV4-2 with TRBJ2-1, with TRBD1 identical over 9 bases. Germline CDR1 is LGHNA and CDR2 is YNFKEQ. V shed 1 base, J shed 7 bases, and the junction held 8 bases outside the gene matches. The CDR3 consists of 16 residues. This CDR3 reads CASSQAPGQGFNEQFF. The CDR3 region has the DNA TGTGCCAGCAGCCAAGCCCCGGGACAGGGATTTAATGAGCAGTTCTTC.